The 14 T cell receptor beta chains below come from one sample, sequenced in a study of T cell responses to AZD1222 COVID-19 vaccine. The repertoire was sequenced with immunoSEQ multiplex PCR; TCRdb's copy has only in-frame clones and lacks some. The sample lists tens of thousands of clones; around 85% were seen once. Sequencing used peripheral blood, obtained on day 0 of AZD1222 vaccination. The source is an adult in good health.

This chain uses TRBV29-1 with TRBJ2-7; D possibly corresponds to TRBD1 (6 bases). V shed 1 base and J shed 2 bases, with 12 bases lying between them. The V gene's germline CDR1 is SQVTM and CDR2 ANQGSEA. This CDR3 is 14 amino acids long. This chain's CDR3 is CSVEAGQFAYEQYF. In nucleotides, the CDR3 is TGCAGCGTTGAAGCCGGACAGTTCGCCTACGAGCAGTACTTC.

This chain links TRBV5-1 with TRBJ1-3; TRBD1 might be the D (6 bases). The V end lost 4 bases, the J end lost 8 bases, and 22 bases lay between the germline ends. The germline gives CDR1 SGHRS, CDR2 YFSETQ. CDR3 length equals 16 residues. In nucleotides, the CDR3 is TGCGCCAGCAGCCGCCGGGTACAGGGTATTGGGGACACCATATATTTT. Translated: CASSRRVQGIGDTIYF.

The count of this clone is one. The chain uses TRBV10-3 and TRBJ1-6, with D perhaps TRBD1 (6 bases). V shed 4 bases and J shed 13 bases, with 14 bases lying between them. Germline V gives CDR1 ENHRY, CDR2 SYGVKD. The CDR3 runs to 13 residues. The DNA for the CDR3 is TGTGCCATCAGTGCCGGGAGGGGGGTGCCCCTCCACTTT. This codes for CAISAGRGVPLHF.

V usage is TRBV7-8 and J usage is TRBJ1-6, with D unresolved. The germline gives CDR1 SGHVS, CDR2 FQNEAQ. This CDR3 spans 15 amino acids. Trimming removed 5 bases from V and 10 bases from J, with 18 bases in between. The CDR3 nucleotides read TGTGCCAGCAGCCCTACCGCGGCAGGAGGCTCACCCCTCCACTTT. Translated: CASSPTAAGGSPLHF.

The chain employs TRBV7-7 and TRBJ2-7; possibly TRBD1 for D (6 bases). CDR3 length: 15 residues. V gave up 3 bases and J gave up 3 bases, with 15 bases separating them. CDR1 SSHAT and CDR2 FNYEAQ come from the germline V gene (reference sequence). CDR3 sequence: CASSLGQGIVYEQYF. DNA for the CDR3: TGTGCCAGCAGCTTGGGTCAGGGGATTGTCTACGAGCAGTACTTC.

This rearrangement joins TRBV4-2 to TRBJ1-2; tentatively, D is TRBD1 (6 bases). The CDR3 is 15 amino acids. Germline V gives CDR1 LGHNA, CDR2 YNFKEQ. V dropped 1 base and J dropped 8 bases, with 17 bases sitting between them. CDR3 amino acids: CASSQGQYRAGGYTF. Here the CDR3 DNA reads TGTGCCAGCAGCCAAGGACAATACAGGGCCGGGGGCTACACCTTC.

The chain combines TRBV18 with TRBJ2-5; possibly TRBD2 for D (5 bases). The CDR3 sequence is 15 residues long. V lost 1 base to trimming and J lost 2 bases, with 11 bases between them. Germline CDR1 is KGHSH and CDR2 is LQKENI. For the CDR3, the DNA is TGTGCCAGCTCACCACGCGGAGGCCCGCAAGAGACCCAGTACTTC. This encodes CASSPRGGPQETQYF. The entire variable domain, with the rest obtained from reference TRBV18 and TRBJ2-5, is as follows: NAGVMQNPRHLVRRRGQEARLRCSPMKGHSHVYWYRQLPEEGLKFMVYLQKENIIDESGMPKERFSAEFPKEGPSILRIQQVVRGDSAAYFCASSPRGGPQETQYFGPGTRLLVL.

Only a few counts were recorded for this clone. This chain joins TRBV19 and TRBJ2-7; tentative D call: TRBD1 (5 bases). The CDR3 contains 14 residues. Trimming removed 2 bases at V and 2 bases at J, with 10 bases between. Germline CDR1 and CDR2: LNHDA and SQIVND (reference sequence). The CDR3 loop reads CASSINRHPYEQYF. The DNA for the CDR3 is TGTGCCAGTAGTATAAACAGGCACCCCTACGAGCAGTACTTC.

The CDR3 spells CASSRGAYGYTF. The CDR3 DNA reads TGTGCCAGCAGTCGGGGCGCCTATGGCTACACCTTC. The J gene is TRBJ1-2, the V gene TRBV6-5; D possibly corresponds to TRBD1 (5 bases). V lost 5 bases and J 4 bases, leaving 8 bases between the germline ends. Germline CDR1 reads MNHEY; CDR2 reads SVGAGI. The CDR3 is 12 residues long.

V and J are TRBV19 and TRBJ2-3, with D maybe TRBD1 (6 bases). The germline CDR1 and CDR2 sequences are LNHDA and SQIVND (reference sequence). The CDR3 has 15 residues. Trimming took 3 bases from V and 4 from J, leaving 14 bases between them. The CDR3 protein is CASSILLGGPDTQYF. The CDR3, as DNA: TGTGCCAGTAGTATTCTTTTAGGGGGACCAGATACGCAGTATTTT. The complete variable domain, with remaining parts taken from reference TRBV19 and TRBJ2-3, reads DGGITQSPKYLFRKEGQNVTLSCEQNLNHDAMYWYRQDPGQGLRLIYYSQIVNDFQKGDIAEGYSVSREKKESFPLTVTSAQKNPTAFYLCASSILLGGPDTQYFGPGTRLTVL.

The chain combines TRBV6-6 with TRBJ2-7; D is perhaps TRBD1 (5 bases). The germline V gene encodes CDR1 MNHNY and CDR2 SVGAGI (reference sequence). CDR3 length: 12 residues. The germline V and J ends were trimmed by 0 bases and 5 bases, with 5 bases remaining between them. The CDR3 DNA sequence: TGTGCCAGCAGTTACTCAGGGGACGAGCAGTACTTC. Amino acid sequence: CASSYSGDEQYF.

The J gene is TRBJ2-7, the V gene TRBV4-1; 11 positions match TRBD2. The ends lost 3 bases at V and 4 bases at J; junction bases unmatched: 5. Germline V gene sequence: CDR1 MGHRA, CDR2 YSYEKL. The CDR3 runs to 15 residues. For the CDR3, the DNA is TGCGCCAGCAGCCACCCGGGACTAGCGGTTTACGAGCAGTACTTC. It encodes CASSHPGLAVYEQYF.

This clone was picked up one time. This sequence joins TRBV3-1 (or the pseudogene TRBV3-2) and TRBJ2-5, with 7 positions matching TRBD1. Per germline, CDR1 LGHDT and CDR2 YNNKEL (reference sequence). The length of the CDR3 is 15 residues. The junction had 9 bases not matched to a gene; V was cut back by 4 bases and J by 4 bases. The CDR3 loop reads CASSPGQEIGETQYF. In nucleotides, the CDR3 is TGTGCCAGCAGCCCTGGACAGGAAATAGGAGAGACCCAGTACTTC.

The chain carries TRBV5-1 and TRBJ1-4; 7 nucleotides match TRBD1. V was clipped by 2 bases and J by 2 bases; unmatched bases: 3. Germline V lookup: CDR1 SGHRS, CDR2 YFSETQ. The CDR3 length is 15 residues. CDR3 coding DNA: TGCGCCAGCAGCTTTCAGGGGGGTACTAATGAAAAACTGTTTTTT. Translated: CASSFQGGTNEKLFF.